This T cell receptor (beta chain) is drawn from a study of shared clonotypes between healthy human individuals. The data were produced by immunoSEQ multiplex PCR, yet TCRdb's version contains in-frame clones alone and is incomplete. The data contain roughly 2 million clones, 90% to 97% of them singletons. The germline V gene has CDR1 LNHDA and CDR2 SQIVND (reference sequence). CDR3 size: 15 residues. The V gene lost 3 bases and the J gene lost 0 bases, with 11 bases spanning the gap. The source is a man younger than 30 in good health. The rearrangement links TRBV19 to TRBJ1-2; D remains unclear. The sample was naive CD4+ T cells sorted from blood. Subset of the sample: CD45RA+ positively selected. The CDR3 reads CASSMNRNTNYGYTF. In DNA, the CDR3 is TGTGCCAGTAGTATGAATAGGAATACTAACTATGGCTACACCTTC.